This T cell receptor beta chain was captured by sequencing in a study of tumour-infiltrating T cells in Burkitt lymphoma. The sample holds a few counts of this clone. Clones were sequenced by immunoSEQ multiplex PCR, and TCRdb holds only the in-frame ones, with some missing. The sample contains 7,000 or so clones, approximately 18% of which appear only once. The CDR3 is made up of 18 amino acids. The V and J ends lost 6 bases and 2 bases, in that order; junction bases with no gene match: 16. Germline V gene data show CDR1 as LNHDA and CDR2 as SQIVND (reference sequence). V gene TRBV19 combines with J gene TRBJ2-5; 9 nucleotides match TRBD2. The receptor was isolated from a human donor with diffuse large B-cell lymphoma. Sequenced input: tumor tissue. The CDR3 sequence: CASSPTGVAGAGQETQYF. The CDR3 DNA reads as TGTGCCAGTAGCCCCACGGGGGTAGCGGGAGCGGGGCAAGAGACCCAGTACTTC. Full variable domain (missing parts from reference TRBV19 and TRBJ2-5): DGGITQSPKYLFRKEGQNVTLSCEQNLNHDAMYWYRQDPGQGLRLIYYSQIVNDFQKGDIAEGYSVSREKKESFPLTVTSAQKNPTAFYLCASSPTGVAGAGQETQYFGPGTRLLVL.